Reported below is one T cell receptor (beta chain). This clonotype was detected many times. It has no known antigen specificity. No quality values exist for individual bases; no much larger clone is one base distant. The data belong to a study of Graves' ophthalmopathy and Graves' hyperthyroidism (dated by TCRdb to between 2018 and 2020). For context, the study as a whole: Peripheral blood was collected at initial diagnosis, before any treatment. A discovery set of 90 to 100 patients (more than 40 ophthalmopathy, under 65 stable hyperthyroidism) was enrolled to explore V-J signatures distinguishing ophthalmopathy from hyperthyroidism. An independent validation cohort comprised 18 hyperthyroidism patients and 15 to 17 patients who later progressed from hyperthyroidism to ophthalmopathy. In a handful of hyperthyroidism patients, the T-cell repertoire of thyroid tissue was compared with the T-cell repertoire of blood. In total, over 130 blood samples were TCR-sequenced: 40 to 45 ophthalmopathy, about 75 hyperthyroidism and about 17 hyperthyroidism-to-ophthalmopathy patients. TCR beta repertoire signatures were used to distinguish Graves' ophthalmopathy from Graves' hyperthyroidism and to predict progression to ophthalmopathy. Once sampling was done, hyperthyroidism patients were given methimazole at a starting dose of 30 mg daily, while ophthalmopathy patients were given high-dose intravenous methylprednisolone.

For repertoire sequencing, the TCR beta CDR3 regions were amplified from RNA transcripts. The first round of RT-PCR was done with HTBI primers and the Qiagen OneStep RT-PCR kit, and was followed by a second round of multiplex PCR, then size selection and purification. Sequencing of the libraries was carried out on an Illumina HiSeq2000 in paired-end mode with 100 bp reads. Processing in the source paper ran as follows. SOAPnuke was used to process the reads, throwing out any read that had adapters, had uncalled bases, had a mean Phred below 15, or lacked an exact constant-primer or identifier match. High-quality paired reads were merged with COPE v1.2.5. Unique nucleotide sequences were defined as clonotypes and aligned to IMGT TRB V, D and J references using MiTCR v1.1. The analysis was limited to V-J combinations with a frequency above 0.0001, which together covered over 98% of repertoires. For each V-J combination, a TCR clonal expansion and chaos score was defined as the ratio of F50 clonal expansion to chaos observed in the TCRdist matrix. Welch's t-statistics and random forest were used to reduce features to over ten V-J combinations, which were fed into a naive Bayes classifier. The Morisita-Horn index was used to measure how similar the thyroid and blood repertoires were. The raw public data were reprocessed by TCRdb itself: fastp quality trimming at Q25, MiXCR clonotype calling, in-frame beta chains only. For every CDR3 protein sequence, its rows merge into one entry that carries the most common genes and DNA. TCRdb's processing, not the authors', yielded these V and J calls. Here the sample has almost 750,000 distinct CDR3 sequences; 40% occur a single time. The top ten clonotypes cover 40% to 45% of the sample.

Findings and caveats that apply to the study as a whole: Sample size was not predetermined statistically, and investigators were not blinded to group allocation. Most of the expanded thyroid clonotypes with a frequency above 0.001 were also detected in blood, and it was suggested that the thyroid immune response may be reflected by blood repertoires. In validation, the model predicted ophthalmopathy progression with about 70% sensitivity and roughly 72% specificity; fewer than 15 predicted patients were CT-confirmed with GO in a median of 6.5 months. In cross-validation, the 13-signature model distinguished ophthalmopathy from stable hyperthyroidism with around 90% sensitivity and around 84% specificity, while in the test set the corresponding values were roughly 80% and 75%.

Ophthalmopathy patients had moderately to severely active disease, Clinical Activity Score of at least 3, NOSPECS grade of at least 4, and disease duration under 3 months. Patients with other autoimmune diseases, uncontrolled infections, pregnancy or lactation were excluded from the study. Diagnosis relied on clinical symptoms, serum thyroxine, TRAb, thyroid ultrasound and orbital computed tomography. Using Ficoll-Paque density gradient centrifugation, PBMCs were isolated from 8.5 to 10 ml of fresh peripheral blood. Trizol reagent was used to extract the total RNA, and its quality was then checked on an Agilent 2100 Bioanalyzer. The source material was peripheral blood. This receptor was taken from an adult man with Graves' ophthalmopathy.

The CDR3 protein sequence reads: CASSVASLNTEAFF. The nucleotide sequence reads TGTGCCAGCAGTGTTGCATCCCTGAACACTGAAGCTTTCTTT. The rearrangement joined TRBV2 to TRBJ1-1; the D gene cannot be resolved reliably. Via the germline V gene, CDR1 is SNHLY and CDR2 FYNNEI. The CDR3 covers 14 residues, taking in both the cysteine and the phenylalanine. The entry retains the CDR3 DNA only, 42 bases that are in frame from base 1. V and J are truncated by 4 bases and 0 bases respectively, leaving an intervening sequence of 9 bases.